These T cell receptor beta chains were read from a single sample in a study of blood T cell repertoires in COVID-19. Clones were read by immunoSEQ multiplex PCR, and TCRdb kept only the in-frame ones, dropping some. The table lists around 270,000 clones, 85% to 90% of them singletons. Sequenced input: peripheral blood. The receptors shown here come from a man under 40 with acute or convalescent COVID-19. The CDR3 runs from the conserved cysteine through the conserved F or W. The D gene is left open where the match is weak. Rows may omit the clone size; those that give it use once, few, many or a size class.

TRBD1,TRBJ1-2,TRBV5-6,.,CASSRAMGQGEGYTF,TGTGCCAGCAGCCGAGCAATGGGACAGGGTGAAGGCTACACCTTC
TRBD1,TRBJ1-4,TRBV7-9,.,CASSLGGASEKLFF,TGTGCCAGCAGTCTAGGGGGCGCGAGTGAAAAACTGTTTTTT
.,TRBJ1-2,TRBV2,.,CASRGSSNYGYTF,TGTGCCAGCAGGGGCAGCTCTAACTATGGCTACACCTTC
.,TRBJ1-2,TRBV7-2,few,CASSLVSSDQGGYTF,TGTGCCAGCAGCTTAGTATCGTCAGACCAGGGTGGCTACACCTTC
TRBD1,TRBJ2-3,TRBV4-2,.,CASSLGQGVRADTQYF,TGTGCCAGCAGCCTCGGACAGGGTGTTCGGGCAGATACGCAGTATTTT
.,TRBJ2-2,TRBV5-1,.,CASSPTRGTGELFF,TGCGCCAGCAGCCCCACGAGAGGCACCGGGGAGCTGTTTTTT
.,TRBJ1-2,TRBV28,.,CASSLGQGGGYTF,TGTGCCAGCAGTTTAGGGCAGGGCGGAGGCTACACCTTC
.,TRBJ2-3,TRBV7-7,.,CASSLETSRGDTQYF,TGTGCTAGCAGCTTAGAGACTAGCAGGGGAGATACGCAGTATTTT
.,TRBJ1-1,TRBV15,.,CATSARLGGTEAFF,TGTGCCACCAGCGCACGACTGGGGGGAACTGAAGCTTTCTTT
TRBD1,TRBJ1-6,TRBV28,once,CASSWDRGYNSPLHF,TGTGCCAGCAGTTGGGACAGGGGTTATAATTCACCCCTCCACTTT
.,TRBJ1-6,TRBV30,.,CAWSEEGPFRNSPLHF,TGTGCCTGGAGTGAGGAGGGCCCTTTTAGAAATTCACCCCTCCACTTT
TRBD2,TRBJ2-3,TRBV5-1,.,CASRRESDTQYF,TGCGCCAGCAGGCGGGAGTCAGATACGCAGTATTTT
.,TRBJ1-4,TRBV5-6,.,CASSSLTGTTEKLFF,TGTGCCAGCAGCAGCCTAACAGGGACGACTGAAAAACTGTTTTTT
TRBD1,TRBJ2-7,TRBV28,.,CASSAGQVPYEQYF,TGTGCCAGCAGTGCGGGACAGGTTCCCTACGAGCAGTACTTC
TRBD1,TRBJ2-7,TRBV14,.,CASSPTGQFYEQYF,TGTGCCAGCAGCCCGACGGGACAGTTTTACGAGCAGTACTTC
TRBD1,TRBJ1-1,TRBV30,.,CAGRGDSLNTEAFF,TGTGCCGGGCGGGGGGACAGCTTGAACACTGAAGCTTTCTTT
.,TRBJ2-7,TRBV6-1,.,CASSEAGTMTYEQYF,TGTGCCAGCAGTGAAGCCGGGACAATGACCTACGAGCAGTACTTC
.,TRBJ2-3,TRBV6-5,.,CASGIGFGGTDTQYF,TGTGCCAGCGGCATTGGCTTCGGGGGCACAGATACGCAGTATTTT
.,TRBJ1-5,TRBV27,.,CASSSAGGNQPQHF,TGTGCCAGCAGTTCAGCAGGGGGCAATCAGCCCCAGCATTTT
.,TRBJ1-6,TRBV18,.,CASSPGTSAPLHF,TGTGCCAGCTCACCAGGGACATCGGCACCCCTCCACTTT
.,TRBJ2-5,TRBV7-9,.,CASSPRERTKYQETQYF,TGTGCCAGCAGCCCCCGGGAGAGGACGAAGTACCAAGAGACCCAGTACTTC
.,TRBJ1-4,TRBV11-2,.,CASSLSSGGGEKLFF,TGTGCCAGCAGCTTATCAAGTGGGGGCGGTGAAAAACTGTTTTTT
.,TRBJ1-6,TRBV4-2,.,CASSQYPAGQGSDSPLHF,TGTGCCAGCAGCCAATACCCCGCGGGGCAGGGAAGTGATTCACCCCTCCACTTT
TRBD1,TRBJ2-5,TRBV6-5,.,CASSRNRGSGETQYF,TGTGCCAGCAGCCGAAACAGGGGTTCTGGAGAGACCCAGTACTTC
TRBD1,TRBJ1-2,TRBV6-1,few,CASSETGSYGYTF,TGTGCCAGCAGTGAGACAGGGTCCTATGGCTACACCTTC
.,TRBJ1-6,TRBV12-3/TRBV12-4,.,CASSLTRESPLHF,TGTGCCAGCAGTCTGACTCGGGAATCACCCCTCCACTTT
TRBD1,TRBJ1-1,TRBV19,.,CASRPWTGFQDTEAFF,TGTGCCAGTAGACCTTGGACAGGGTTCCAGGACACTGAAGCTTTCTTT
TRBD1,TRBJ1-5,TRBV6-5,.,CASSKDRGGNQPQHF,TGTGCCAGCAGCAAGGACAGGGGTGGCAATCAGCCCCAGCATTTT
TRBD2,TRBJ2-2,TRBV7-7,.,CASSLVGGDLPTGELFF,TGTGCTAGCAGCTTAGTTGGGGGGGATCTGCCAACCGGGGAGCTGTTTTTT
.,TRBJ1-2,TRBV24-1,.,CATSDPQGAYGYTF,TGTGCCACCAGTGACCCACAGGGTGCCTATGGCTACACCTTC
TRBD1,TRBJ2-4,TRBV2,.,CASRAGTGRENIQYF,TGTGCCAGCAGAGCCGGGACAGGGAGGGAAAACATTCAGTACTTC
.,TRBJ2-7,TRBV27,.,CASSPKGRGGKYEQYF,TGTGCCAGCAGTCCGAAGGGGCGGGGCGGCAAGTACGAGCAGTACTTC
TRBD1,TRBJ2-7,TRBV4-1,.,CASSQDEVGAGGITYEQYF,TGCGCCAGCAGCCAAGATGAAGTTGGGGCAGGGGGAATCACCTACGAGCAGTACTTC
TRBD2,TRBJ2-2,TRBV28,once,CASSWTSGRTGELFF,TGTGCCAGCAGTTGGACTAGCGGGAGGACCGGGGAGCTGTTTTTT
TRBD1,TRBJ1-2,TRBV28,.,CASRGLTGRFGYTF,TGTGCCAGCAGGGGACTGACAGGGCGTTTTGGCTACACCTTC
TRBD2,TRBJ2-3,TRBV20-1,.,CSASGLAGGLPVDTQYF,TGCAGTGCTAGTGGACTAGCGGGAGGGCTCCCTGTAGATACGCAGTATTTT
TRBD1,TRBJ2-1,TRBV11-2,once,CASSRDRGLRNEQFF,TGTGCCAGCAGCCGGGACAGGGGTTTACGCAATGAGCAGTTCTTC
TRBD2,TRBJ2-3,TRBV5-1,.,CASKLGGTLDTQYF,TGCGCCAGCAAGCTCGGGGGGACTTTGGATACGCAGTATTTT
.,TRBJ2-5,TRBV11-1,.,CASSLGRNQGWETQYF,TGTGCCAGCAGCTTAGGTCGCAATCAGGGGTGGGAGACCCAGTACTTC
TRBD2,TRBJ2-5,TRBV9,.,CASSVSGGLQETQYF,TGTGCCAGCAGCGTTAGCGGGGGACTCCAAGAGACCCAGTACTTC
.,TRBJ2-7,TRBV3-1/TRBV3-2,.,CASSQDAELSYEQYF,TGTGCCAGCAGCCAAGATGCGGAACTCTCCTACGAGCAGTACTTC
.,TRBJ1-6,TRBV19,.,CASSTSQATGSPLHF,TGTGCCAGTAGTACCTCACAGGCCACGGGTTCACCCCTCCACTTT
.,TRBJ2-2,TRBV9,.,CASRVGADLSTGELFF,TGTGCCAGCAGAGTGGGGGCGGATTTAAGCACCGGGGAGCTGTTTTTT
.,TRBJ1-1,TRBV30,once,CAWSAGWNTEAFF,TGTGCCTGGAGCGCTGGCTGGAACACTGAAGCTTTCTTT
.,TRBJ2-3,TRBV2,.,CASSDRGGDTQYF,TGTGCCAGCAGTGATCGTGGCGGAGATACGCAGTATTTT
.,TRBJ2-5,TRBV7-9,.,CASSLGTFQETQYF,TGTGCCAGCAGCTTAGGGACTTTCCAAGAGACCCAGTACTTC
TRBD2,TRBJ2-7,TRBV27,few,CASSWTSGSYEQYF,TGTGCCAGCAGTTGGACTAGCGGCTCCTACGAGCAGTACTTC
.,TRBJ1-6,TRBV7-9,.,CASTAQSSYNSPLHF,TGTGCCAGCACAGCACAGAGCTCCTATAATTCACCCCTCCACTTT
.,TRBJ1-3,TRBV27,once,CASSPSHRKLINSLF,TGTGCCAGCAGTCCCTCGCACCGAAAACTAATCAACTCATTATTT
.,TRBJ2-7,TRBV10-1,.,CASSESGLMGLSEQYF,TGCGCCAGCAGTGAGTCTGGACTCATGGGCTTATCCGAGCAGTACTTC
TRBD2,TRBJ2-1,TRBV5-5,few,CASSLWASGSGEQFF,TGTGCCAGCAGCTTGTGGGCTAGCGGGAGTGGTGAGCAGTTCTTC
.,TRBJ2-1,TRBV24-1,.,CATSDSPYDEQFF,TGTGCCACCAGTGATTCTCCTTATGATGAGCAGTTCTTC
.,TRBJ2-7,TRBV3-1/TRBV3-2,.,CASSHRLGGGQYF,TGTGCCAGCAGCCACCGACTAGGGGGCGGGCAGTACTTC
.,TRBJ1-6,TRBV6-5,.,CASKFTSSYNSPLHF,TGTGCCAGCAAATTTACAAGCTCCTATAATTCACCCCTCCACTTT